This T cell receptor beta chain was documented in a study of STAT3 mutations in large granular lymphocyte leukemia. Whole-study context: Immunosuppressive therapy was given to more than half of T-LGLL patients.

Points from the study as a whole: A small but highly pathogenic clone may have been missed. At least one immunodominant TCR beta clonotype appeared in every T-cell large granular lymphocyte leukemia patient.

With respect to this clone: Its matching antigen is unknown.

This CDR3 contains 16 residues. CDR1 MNHEY and CDR2 SVGAGI come from the germline V gene. V was trimmed by 2 bases and J by 0 bases, leaving 11 bases between them. The data were produced by immunoSEQ multiplex PCR, yet TCRdb's version contains in-frame clones alone and is incomplete. The table has roughly 40,000 clones, about 88% seen once. This receptor was identified in a human donor with T large granular lymphocyte leukemia. Some clones in this sample may be carry-over from other donors' samples. Sequencing was carried out using PBMCs. The rearrangement uses TRBV6-5 and TRBJ1-3; D is undetermined. The CDR3 is CASSYQKDISGNTIYF. DNA of the CDR3: TGTGCCAGCAGTTACCAGAAGGATATCTCTGGAAACACCATATATTTT.